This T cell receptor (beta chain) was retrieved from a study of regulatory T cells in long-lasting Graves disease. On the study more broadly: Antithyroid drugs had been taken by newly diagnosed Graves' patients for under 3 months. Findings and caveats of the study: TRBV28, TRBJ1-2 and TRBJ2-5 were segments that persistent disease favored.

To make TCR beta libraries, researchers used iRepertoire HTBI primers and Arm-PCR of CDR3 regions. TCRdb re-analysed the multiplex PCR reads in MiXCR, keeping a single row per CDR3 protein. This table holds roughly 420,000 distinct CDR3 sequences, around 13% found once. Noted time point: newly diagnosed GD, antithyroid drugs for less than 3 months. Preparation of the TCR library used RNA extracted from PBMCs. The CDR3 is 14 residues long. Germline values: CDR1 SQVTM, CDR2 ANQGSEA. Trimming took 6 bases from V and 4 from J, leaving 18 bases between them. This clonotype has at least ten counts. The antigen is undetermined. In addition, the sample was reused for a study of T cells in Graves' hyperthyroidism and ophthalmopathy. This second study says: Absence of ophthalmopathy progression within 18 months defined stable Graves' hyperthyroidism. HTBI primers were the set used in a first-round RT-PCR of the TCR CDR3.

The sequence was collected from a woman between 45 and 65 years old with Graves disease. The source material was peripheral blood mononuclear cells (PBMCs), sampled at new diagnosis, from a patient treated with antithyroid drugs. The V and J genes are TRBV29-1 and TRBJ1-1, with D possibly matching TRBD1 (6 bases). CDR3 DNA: TGCAGCGTAGCAGCAGGGGCGCCGATCACTGAAGCTTTCTTT. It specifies CSVAAGAPITEAFF.